This paragraph covers one TCR beta chain sequence. Antigen: not known. The data originate from a study of cytomegalovirus exposure and HLA in healthy donors. Background on the study: Of all 400 or so donors who were genotyped, 81% belonged to the Caucasian-associated ancestry cluster. Study-wide findings and caveats: For most subjects, TCR beta sequences were reported to predict HLA-A and HLA-B alleles with accuracy.

V lost 5 bases, J lost 5 bases, and 12 bases lay in between. CDR1 SGHAT and CDR2 FQNNGV come from the germline V gene. The CDR3 loop spans 13 amino acids. PCR primers comprised 60 Vbeta and 13 Jbeta primers. Data came from immunoSEQ multiplex PCR; TCRdb stores just in-frame clones and leaves some out. This repertoire comprises 60,000 to 80,000 clones; its ten largest clones make up approximately 5%. The origin of this receptor is a middle-aged man in good health and CMV-seronegative. The sequencing input was PBMCs. This rearrangement joins TRBV11-2 to TRBJ1-1, with a weak D call TRBD1 (6 bases). The chain's CDR3 is CASSLTGLTEAFF. CDR3 coding DNA: TGTGCCAGCAGCCTAACAGGGCTAACTGAAGCTTTCTTT.